This T cell receptor (beta chain) is from a study of neurological immune-mediated disorders. The time point here: longitudinal time-point 1 (baseline). The sample holds many counts of this clonotype. The antigen remains unidentified. General observations from the study: One related-CDR3 cluster, which may be a signature, held the repertoires of 18 of 34 multiple sclerosis patients after phylogenetic grouping. HTLV-1-associated myelopathy led in TCR clonal expansion, while multiple sclerosis ranked lowest, below healthy controls.

5'RACE employing 10-nucleotide random UMIs yielded the cDNA. Via MiXCR, TCRdb re-called the 5' RACE reads, giving one row per CDR3 protein. The sample lists approximately 36,000 distinct CDR3 sequences, roughly 3.1% occurring once. The clonotype originates from a woman in her fifties or sixties with multiple sclerosis. The material sequenced was PBMCs.

The DNA for the CDR3 is TGCGCCAGCAGCCAGGACAGATCTGGGGCCAACGTCCTGACTTTC. Its protein is CASSQDRSGANVLTF. The chain carries TRBV5-1 and TRBJ2-6; TRBD1 is a possible D gene (6 bases). Germline loops: CDR1 SGHRS, CDR2 YFSETQ. Deletions cut 4 bases from V and 1 base from J, with 9 bases between. This CDR3 has 15 amino acids.